The clone carrying this T cell receptor beta chain has ten or more counts. The data were obtained in a study of blood T cell repertoires in COVID-19. Study information: T cells, B-cell-depleted T cells, or PBMCs supplied cDNA or gDNA.

In the original analysis: Counts of nucleated cells, estimated from reference gene primer amplification, were obtained. Generated by immunoSEQ multiplex PCR, the TCRdb table keeps only in-frame clones and is missing some. The DNA was the basis for D and trimming; V, J and clone size are from that table. The table lists 350,000 or so clones, around 83% of them singletons. Germline V gives CDR1 LGHNA, CDR2 YSLEER. The CDR3 runs 17 residues. Trimming stripped 2 bases from V and 6 bases from J, with 20 bases between. This chain connects TRBV4-3 to TRBJ2-1; D perhaps matches TRBD2 (6 bases). This sequence originates from a man aged 25 to 45 with active or convalescent COVID-19. The sample taken for sequencing was peripheral blood. The CDR3 spells CASSQSAGTQAGNEQFF. The CDR3 region has the DNA TGCGCCAGCAGCCAATCGGCGGGGACTCAAGCTGGCAATGAGCAGTTCTTC.